These T cell receptor beta chains were read from a single sample in a study of T cell responses to AZD1222 COVID-19 vaccine. Clones were read by immunoSEQ multiplex PCR, and TCRdb kept only the in-frame ones, dropping some. Of some 79,000 clones in the sample, around three quarters were seen once. Source: peripheral blood, taken 28 days after the second AZD1222 dose. The receptor source for this set is an adult who received the AZD1222 COVID-19 vaccine. Each CDR3 is given with its conserved first and last residue. D genes are given only for firm matches. Expanded clones are given a class, and other clones once, few, many or no size at all.

V gene: TRBV28
D gene: -
clone size: few
J gene: TRBJ1-5
CDR3 protein: CASSFRQQPQHF
CDR3 DNA: TGTGCCAGCAGTTTCCGACAGCAGCCCCAGCATTTT

V gene: TRBV28
D gene: -
clone size: -
J gene: TRBJ2-6
CDR3 protein: CASGTSGANVLTF
CDR3 DNA: TGTGCCAGCGGCACCTCTGGGGCCAACGTCCTGACTTTC

V gene: TRBV6-4
D gene: TRBD1
clone size: -
J gene: TRBJ2-6
CDR3 protein: CASRDTGDGANVLTF
CDR3 DNA: TGTGCCAGCAGAGATACAGGGGACGGGGCCAACGTCCTGACTTTC

V gene: TRBV18
D gene: TRBD2
clone size: once
J gene: TRBJ2-3
CDR3 protein: CASSRAPAGNTDTQYF
CDR3 DNA: TGTGCCAGCTCACGCGCCCCAGCGGGGAACACAGATACGCAGTATTTT

V gene: TRBV27
D gene: TRBD1
clone size: -
J gene: TRBJ1-2
CDR3 protein: CASSPGGQGEGYTF
CDR3 DNA: TGTGCCAGCAGTCCGGGGGGACAGGGTGAAGGCTACACCTTC

V gene: TRBV25-1
D gene: -
clone size: once
J gene: TRBJ2-2
CDR3 protein: CASGKGTNTGELFF
CDR3 DNA: TGTGCCAGCGGGAAAGGGACAAACACCGGGGAGCTGTTTTTT

V gene: TRBV12-3/TRBV12-4
D gene: TRBD1
clone size: few
J gene: TRBJ1-6
CDR3 protein: CASSLTGMSPLHF
CDR3 DNA: TGTGCCAGCAGTTTGACAGGGATGTCACCCCTCCACTTT

V gene: TRBV19
D gene: -
clone size: -
J gene: TRBJ1-5
CDR3 protein: CASTDSGRGDQPQHF
CDR3 DNA: TGTGCCAGTACTGATTCCGGACGGGGCGATCAGCCCCAGCATTTT

V gene: TRBV7-9
D gene: TRBD2
clone size: -
J gene: TRBJ2-3
CDR3 protein: CASSFAGGSTDTQYF
CDR3 DNA: TGTGCCAGCAGCTTCGCGGGGGGGAGCACAGATACGCAGTATTTT

V gene: TRBV29-1
D gene: -
clone size: -
J gene: TRBJ2-3
CDR3 protein: CSVEVQGSSTDTQYF
CDR3 DNA: TGCAGCGTTGAAGTTCAGGGGTCGAGCACAGATACGCAGTATTTT

V gene: TRBV6-5
D gene: -
clone size: -
J gene: TRBJ1-6
CDR3 protein: CASSYTWTEVNSPLHF
CDR3 DNA: TGTGCCAGCAGTTACACCTGGACAGAAGTTAATTCACCCCTCCACTTT

V gene: TRBV27
D gene: TRBD1
clone size: -
J gene: TRBJ2-5
CDR3 protein: CASRDRDQETQYF
CDR3 DNA: TGTGCCAGCAGGGACAGGGACCAAGAGACCCAGTACTTC

V gene: TRBV27
D gene: -
clone size: -
J gene: TRBJ2-2
CDR3 protein: CASSLLGGVGTGELFF
CDR3 DNA: TGTGCCAGCAGTTTATTGGGGGGAGTCGGCACCGGGGAGCTGTTTTTT

V gene: TRBV2
D gene: -
clone size: -
J gene: TRBJ2-7
CDR3 protein: CASKWQVSYEQYF
CDR3 DNA: TGTGCCAGCAAATGGCAGGTCTCCTACGAGCAGTACTTC

V gene: TRBV6-2/TRBV6-3
D gene: -
clone size: few
J gene: TRBJ1-6
CDR3 protein: CASSYEGGSSPLHF
CDR3 DNA: TGTGCCAGCAGTTACGAGGGTGGAAGTTCACCCCTCCACTTT

V gene: TRBV19
D gene: TRBD2
clone size: -
J gene: TRBJ2-5
CDR3 protein: CASTLGTSGAETQYF
CDR3 DNA: TGTGCCAGTACCCTAGGGACTAGCGGGGCAGAGACCCAGTACTTC

V gene: TRBV4-2
D gene: TRBD2
clone size: -
J gene: TRBJ2-1
CDR3 protein: CASSRDSGGAIEQFF
CDR3 DNA: TGTGCCAGCAGCCGGGATAGCGGGGGGGCTATTGAGCAGTTCTTC

V gene: TRBV29-1
D gene: TRBD1
clone size: once
J gene: TRBJ2-1
CDR3 protein: CSVAKGTGINEQFF
CDR3 DNA: TGCAGCGTTGCGAAAGGGACAGGGATCAATGAGCAGTTCTTC

V gene: TRBV6-2/TRBV6-3
D gene: -
clone size: -
J gene: TRBJ2-1
CDR3 protein: CASSSGGPVNEQFF
CDR3 DNA: TGTGCCAGCAGTTCCGGGGGTCCCGTTAATGAGCAGTTCTTC

V gene: TRBV6-5
D gene: -
clone size: -
J gene: TRBJ2-4
CDR3 protein: CASSSGALAKNIQYF
CDR3 DNA: TGTGCCAGCAGTTCCGGGGCGCTAGCCAAAAACATTCAGTACTTC

V gene: TRBV6-5
D gene: -
clone size: few
J gene: TRBJ2-1
CDR3 protein: CASSYLSGGQDNEQFF
CDR3 DNA: TGTGCCAGCAGTTACCTCTCGGGGGGACAAGACAATGAGCAGTTCTTC

V gene: TRBV2
D gene: -
clone size: -
J gene: TRBJ1-2
CDR3 protein: CASSSGEAYTF
CDR3 DNA: TGTGCCAGCAGTTCCGGGGAGGCCTACACCTTC

V gene: TRBV6-2/TRBV6-3
D gene: TRBD2
clone size: -
J gene: TRBJ2-1
CDR3 protein: CASSAARLAGVVGQFF
CDR3 DNA: TGTGCCAGCAGTGCCGCGCGACTAGCGGGGGTCGTTGGGCAGTTCTTC

V gene: TRBV10-2
D gene: -
clone size: -
J gene: TRBJ2-1
CDR3 protein: CAISPGNYNEQFF
CDR3 DNA: TGCGCCATCAGTCCGGGAAATTACAATGAGCAGTTCTTC

V gene: TRBV12-3/TRBV12-4
D gene: TRBD1
clone size: -
J gene: TRBJ2-1
CDR3 protein: CASSLTTGVQQFF
CDR3 DNA: TGTGCCAGCAGTCTAACGACAGGGGTCCAGCAGTTCTTC

V gene: TRBV12-3/TRBV12-4
D gene: -
clone size: -
J gene: TRBJ1-1
CDR3 protein: CASSLVGGTEAFF
CDR3 DNA: TGTGCCAGCAGTTTAGTGGGGGGCACTGAAGCTTTCTTT

V gene: TRBV9
D gene: -
clone size: few
J gene: TRBJ1-1
CDR3 protein: CASSVVGQGGTEAFF
CDR3 DNA: TGTGCCAGCAGCGTAGTGGGGCAGGGAGGCACTGAAGCTTTCTTT

V gene: TRBV12-3/TRBV12-4
D gene: -
clone size: -
J gene: TRBJ1-4
CDR3 protein: CASSLFEGEKLFF
CDR3 DNA: TGTGCCAGCAGTTTATTCGAGGGGGAAAAACTGTTTTTT

V gene: TRBV5-1
D gene: -
clone size: -
J gene: TRBJ1-1
CDR3 protein: CASSLDSGSVTEAFF
CDR3 DNA: TGCGCCAGCAGCTTGGATTCAGGGAGCGTGACTGAAGCTTTCTTT

V gene: TRBV30
D gene: TRBD1
clone size: few
J gene: TRBJ2-7
CDR3 protein: CAWSVWETGYYEQYF
CDR3 DNA: TGTGCCTGGAGTGTATGGGAGACAGGGTACTACGAGCAGTACTTC

V gene: TRBV28
D gene: -
clone size: -
J gene: TRBJ1-4
CDR3 protein: CASSSQQGYNEKLFF
CDR3 DNA: TGTGCCAGCAGTTCCCAGCAGGGCTATAATGAAAAACTGTTTTTT

V gene: TRBV5-4
D gene: TRBD2
clone size: -
J gene: TRBJ2-7
CDR3 protein: CASSLGGAGVSYEQYF
CDR3 DNA: TGTGCCAGCAGCTTGGGCGGGGCGGGGGTATCCTACGAGCAGTACTTC

V gene: TRBV7-9
D gene: -
clone size: few
J gene: TRBJ1-5
CDR3 protein: CASSPGQAHQPQHF
CDR3 DNA: TGTGCCAGCAGCCCGGGACAAGCCCATCAGCCCCAGCATTTT

V gene: TRBV6-5
D gene: TRBD1
clone size: -
J gene: TRBJ1-2
CDR3 protein: CASSYDRVRYGYTF
CDR3 DNA: TGTGCCAGCAGCTACGACAGGGTCCGCTATGGCTACACCTTC

V gene: TRBV7-9
D gene: -
clone size: -
J gene: TRBJ1-1
CDR3 protein: CASRNSGSNTEAFF
CDR3 DNA: TGTGCCAGCCGCAATAGCGGGTCGAACACTGAAGCTTTCTTT

V gene: TRBV19
D gene: -
clone size: -
J gene: TRBJ2-6
CDR3 protein: CASSILRKGRSSGANVLTF
CDR3 DNA: TGTGCCAGTAGTATACTTCGAAAGGGGCGGAGCTCTGGGGCCAACGTCCTGACTTTC

V gene: TRBV29-1
D gene: TRBD2
clone size: -
J gene: TRBJ2-3
CDR3 protein: CSVEGTSGGLGDTQYF
CDR3 DNA: TGCAGCGTTGAAGGCACTAGCGGGGGTTTGGGAGATACGCAGTATTTT

V gene: TRBV9
D gene: -
clone size: few
J gene: TRBJ2-1
CDR3 protein: CASSQTGTYNEQFF
CDR3 DNA: TGTGCCAGCAGCCAGACGGGAACCTACAATGAGCAGTTCTTC

V gene: TRBV11-2
D gene: -
clone size: -
J gene: TRBJ2-1
CDR3 protein: CASSLDWAPDEQFF
CDR3 DNA: TGTGCCAGCAGCTTAGATTGGGCCCCCGATGAGCAGTTCTTC

V gene: TRBV3-1/TRBV3-2
D gene: -
clone size: -
J gene: TRBJ2-5
CDR3 protein: CASSQPSIFRGRETQYF
CDR3 DNA: TGTGCCAGCAGCCAACCCTCCATTTTTAGGGGCAGGGAGACCCAGTACTTC

V gene: TRBV24-1
D gene: -
clone size: -
J gene: TRBJ1-1
CDR3 protein: CATIPAVGTEAFF
CDR3 DNA: TGTGCCACCATCCCGGCGGTTGGCACTGAAGCTTTCTTT

V gene: TRBV7-9
D gene: -
clone size: -
J gene: TRBJ1-4
CDR3 protein: CASSSPGGEGEKLFF
CDR3 DNA: TGTGCCAGCAGCTCCCCCGGGGGGGAAGGGGAAAAACTGTTTTTT

V gene: TRBV2
D gene: TRBD2
clone size: -
J gene: TRBJ2-3
CDR3 protein: CASSPTSGGPDTQYF
CDR3 DNA: TGTGCCAGCAGCCCGACTAGCGGGGGGCCTGATACGCAGTATTTT

V gene: TRBV24-1
D gene: TRBD2
clone size: -
J gene: TRBJ2-2
CDR3 protein: CATRKREEGGELFF
CDR3 DNA: TGTGCCACCAGGAAGCGGGAGGAGGGCGGGGAGCTGTTTTTT

V gene: TRBV28
D gene: -
clone size: once
J gene: TRBJ1-2
CDR3 protein: CASSLGRVFTSYGYTF
CDR3 DNA: TGTGCCAGCAGTTTGGGCAGGGTCTTTACGTCCTATGGCTACACCTTC

V gene: TRBV10-3
D gene: -
clone size: -
J gene: TRBJ2-7
CDR3 protein: CAIRISVTGYEQYF
CDR3 DNA: TGTGCCATCAGAATCTCCGTGACAGGCTACGAGCAGTACTTC

V gene: TRBV3-1/TRBV3-2
D gene: -
clone size: -
J gene: TRBJ1-2
CDR3 protein: CASTAGLYGYTF
CDR3 DNA: TGTGCCAGCACGGCCGGGCTTTATGGCTACACCTTC

V gene: TRBV5-4
D gene: -
clone size: -
J gene: TRBJ2-3
CDR3 protein: CASSRGPDTQYF
CDR3 DNA: TGTGCCAGCAGCCGTGGGCCAGATACGCAGTATTTT

V gene: TRBV28
D gene: -
clone size: -
J gene: TRBJ2-7
CDR3 protein: CASSPLKLEQYF
CDR3 DNA: TGTGCCAGCAGTCCCCTGAAACTGGAGCAGTACTTC

V gene: TRBV18
D gene: -
clone size: -
J gene: TRBJ1-6
CDR3 protein: CASSPDITHNSPLHF
CDR3 DNA: TGTGCCAGCTCACCCGACATCACCCATAATTCACCCCTCCACTTT

V gene: TRBV5-1
D gene: -
clone size: few
J gene: TRBJ1-1
CDR3 protein: CASSSSGLLNTEAFF
CDR3 DNA: TGCGCCAGCAGCAGTTCAGGGTTATTGAACACTGAAGCTTTCTTT

V gene: TRBV6-5
D gene: -
clone size: once
J gene: TRBJ2-6
CDR3 protein: CASRRLTGANVLTF
CDR3 DNA: TGTGCCAGCAGGAGACTTACTGGGGCCAACGTCCTGACTTTC